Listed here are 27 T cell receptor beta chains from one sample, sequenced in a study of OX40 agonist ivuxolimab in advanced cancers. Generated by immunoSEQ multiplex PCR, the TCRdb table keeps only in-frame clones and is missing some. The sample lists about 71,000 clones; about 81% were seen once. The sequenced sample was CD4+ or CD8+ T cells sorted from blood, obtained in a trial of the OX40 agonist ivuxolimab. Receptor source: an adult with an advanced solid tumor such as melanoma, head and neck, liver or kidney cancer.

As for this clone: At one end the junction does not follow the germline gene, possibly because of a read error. CDR3 DNA: TGCGCCAGCAGCCAAGATGGAACTGGAAACACCATATATTTT. This translates into CASSQDGTGNTIYF. The chain recombines TRBV5-8 with TRBJ1-3, with D uncertain. CDR1 is SGHTS, CDR2 YDEGEE, per germline. CDR3 length equals 14 residues.

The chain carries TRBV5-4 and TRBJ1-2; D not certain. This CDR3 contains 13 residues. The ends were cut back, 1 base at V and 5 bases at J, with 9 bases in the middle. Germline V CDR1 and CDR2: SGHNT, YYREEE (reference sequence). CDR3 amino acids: CASSLSSLYGYTF. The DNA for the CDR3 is TGTGCCAGCAGCTTGAGTTCATTATATGGCTACACCTTC.

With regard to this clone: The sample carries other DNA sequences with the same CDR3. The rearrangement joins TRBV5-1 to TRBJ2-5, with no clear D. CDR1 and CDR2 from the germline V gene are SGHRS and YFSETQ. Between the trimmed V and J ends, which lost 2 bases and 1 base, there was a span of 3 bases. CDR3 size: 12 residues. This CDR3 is CASSLTQETQYF. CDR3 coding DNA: TGCGCCAGCAGCTTAACCCAAGAGACCCAGTACTTC.

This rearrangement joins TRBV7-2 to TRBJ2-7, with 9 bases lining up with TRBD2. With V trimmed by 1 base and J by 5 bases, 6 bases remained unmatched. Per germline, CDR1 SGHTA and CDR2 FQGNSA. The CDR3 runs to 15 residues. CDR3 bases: TGTGCCAGCAGCTTAGGTAGCGGGAGTTTTAACGAGCAGTACTTC. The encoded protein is CASSLGSGSFNEQYF.

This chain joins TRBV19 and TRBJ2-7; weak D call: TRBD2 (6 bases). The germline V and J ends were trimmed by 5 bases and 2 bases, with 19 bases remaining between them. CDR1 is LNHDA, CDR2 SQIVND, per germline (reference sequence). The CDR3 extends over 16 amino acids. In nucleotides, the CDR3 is TGTGCCAGTAGTCCCTCTGGCCCGGGGAGGACCTACGAGCAGTACTTC. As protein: CASSPSGPGRTYEQYF.

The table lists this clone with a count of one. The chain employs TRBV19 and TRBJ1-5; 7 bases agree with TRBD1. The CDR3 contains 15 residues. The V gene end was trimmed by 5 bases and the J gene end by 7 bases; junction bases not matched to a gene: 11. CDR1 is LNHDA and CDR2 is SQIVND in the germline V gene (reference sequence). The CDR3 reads CASSARVGGGQPQHF. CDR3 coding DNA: TGTGCCAGTAGTGCCCGTGTAGGGGGCGGACAGCCCCAGCATTTT.

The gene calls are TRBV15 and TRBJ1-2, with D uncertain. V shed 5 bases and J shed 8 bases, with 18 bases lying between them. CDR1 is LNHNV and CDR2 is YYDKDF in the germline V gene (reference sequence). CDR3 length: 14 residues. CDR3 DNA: TGTGCCACCAGCTTAGGGTGGAGCCCGGTCGGCTACACCTTC. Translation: CATSLGWSPVGYTF.

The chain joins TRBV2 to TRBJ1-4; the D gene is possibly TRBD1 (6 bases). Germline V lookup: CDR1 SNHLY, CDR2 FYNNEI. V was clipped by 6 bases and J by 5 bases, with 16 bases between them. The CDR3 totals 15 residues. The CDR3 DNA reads TGTGCCAGCAGCCTCCAGGGGAGCAGAAATGAAAAACTGTTTTTT. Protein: CASSLQGSRNEKLFF.

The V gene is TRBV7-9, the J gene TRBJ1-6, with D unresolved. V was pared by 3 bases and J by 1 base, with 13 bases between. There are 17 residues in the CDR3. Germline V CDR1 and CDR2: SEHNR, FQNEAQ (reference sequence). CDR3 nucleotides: TGTGCCAGCAGCTTGGACCAGTCCCTATCCTATAATTCACCCCTCCACTTT. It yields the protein CASSLDQSLSYNSPLHF.

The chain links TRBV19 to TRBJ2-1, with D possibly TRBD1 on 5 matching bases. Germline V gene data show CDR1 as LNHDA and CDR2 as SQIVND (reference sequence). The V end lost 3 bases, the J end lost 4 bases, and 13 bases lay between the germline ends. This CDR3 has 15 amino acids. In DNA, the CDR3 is TGTGCCAGTAGTATTGGACAAAGAGGTTACAATGAGCAGTTCTTC. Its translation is CASSIGQRGYNEQFF.

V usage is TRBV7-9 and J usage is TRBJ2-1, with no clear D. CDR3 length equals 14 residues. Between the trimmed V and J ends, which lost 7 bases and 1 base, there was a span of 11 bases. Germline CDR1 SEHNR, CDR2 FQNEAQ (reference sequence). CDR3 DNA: TGTGCCAGCAATAGGCTTGGGTCCTACAATGAGCAGTTCTTC. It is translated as CASNRLGSYNEQFF. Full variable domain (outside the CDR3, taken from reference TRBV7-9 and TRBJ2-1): DTGVSQNPRHKITKRGQNVTFRCDPISEHNRLYWYRQTLGQGPEFLTYFQNEAQLEKSRLLSDRFSAERPKGSFSTLEIQRTEQGDSAMYLCASNRLGSYNEQFFGPGTRLTVL.

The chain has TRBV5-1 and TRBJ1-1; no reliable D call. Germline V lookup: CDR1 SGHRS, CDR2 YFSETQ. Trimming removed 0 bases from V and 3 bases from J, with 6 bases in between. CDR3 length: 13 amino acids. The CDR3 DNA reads TGCGCCAGCAGCTTGGTGCCTGACACTGAAGCTTTCTTT. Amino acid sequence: CASSLVPDTEAFF. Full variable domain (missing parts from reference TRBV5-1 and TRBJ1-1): KAGVTQTPRYLIKTRGQQVTLSCSPISGHRSVSWYQQTPGQGLQFLFEYFSETQRNKGNFPGRFSGRQFSNSRSEMNVSTLELGDSALYLCASSLVPDTEAFFGQGTRLTVV.

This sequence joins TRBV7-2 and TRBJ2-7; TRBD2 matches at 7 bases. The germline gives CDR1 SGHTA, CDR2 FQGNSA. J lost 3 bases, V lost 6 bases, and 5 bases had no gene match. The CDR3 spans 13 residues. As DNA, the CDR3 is TGTGCCAGCAGGGCGGGAGTTGGCTACGAGCAGTACTTC. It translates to CASRAGVGYEQYF.

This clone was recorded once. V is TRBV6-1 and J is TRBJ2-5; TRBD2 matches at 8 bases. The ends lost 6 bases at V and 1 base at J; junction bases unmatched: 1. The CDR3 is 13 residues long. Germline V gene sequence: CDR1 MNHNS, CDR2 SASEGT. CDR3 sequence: CASSRGGQETQYF. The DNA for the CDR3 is TGTGCCAGCAGCCGGGGGGGCCAAGAGACCCAGTACTTC.

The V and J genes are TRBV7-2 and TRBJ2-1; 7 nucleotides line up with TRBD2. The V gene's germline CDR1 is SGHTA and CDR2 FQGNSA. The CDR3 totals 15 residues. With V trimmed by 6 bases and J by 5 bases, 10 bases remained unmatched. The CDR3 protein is CASRDPRGGDNEQFF. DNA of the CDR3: TGTGCCAGCAGGGATCCCCGTGGGGGGGACAATGAGCAGTTCTTC.

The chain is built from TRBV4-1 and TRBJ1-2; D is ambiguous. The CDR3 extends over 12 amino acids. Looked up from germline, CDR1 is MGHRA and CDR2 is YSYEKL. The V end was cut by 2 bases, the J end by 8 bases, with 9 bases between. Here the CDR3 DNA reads TGCGCCAGCAGCCAATACAGTGGAGGCTACACCTTC. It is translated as CASSQYSGGYTF.

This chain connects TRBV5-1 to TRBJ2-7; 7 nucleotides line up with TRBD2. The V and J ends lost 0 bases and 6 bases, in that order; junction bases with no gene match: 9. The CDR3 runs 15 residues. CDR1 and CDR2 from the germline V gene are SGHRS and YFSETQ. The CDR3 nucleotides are TGCGCCAGCAGCTTGGCCTTTGGACTAGTCTTCGAGCAGTACTTC. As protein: CASSLAFGLVFEQYF.

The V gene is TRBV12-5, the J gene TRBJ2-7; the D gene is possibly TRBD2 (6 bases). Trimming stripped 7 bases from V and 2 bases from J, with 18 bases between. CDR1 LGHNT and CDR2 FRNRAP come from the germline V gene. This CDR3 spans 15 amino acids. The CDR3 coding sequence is TGTGCTAGTGCTCCCCGTGGTGGCGGGACCTACGAGCAGTACTTC. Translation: CASAPRGGGTYEQYF. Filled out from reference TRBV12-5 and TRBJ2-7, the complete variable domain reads DARVTQTPRHKVTEMGQEVTMRCQPILGHNTVFWYRQTMMQGLELLAYFRNRAPLDDSGMPKDRFSAEMPDATLATLKIQPSEPRDSAVYFCASAPRGGGTYEQYFGPGTRLTVT.

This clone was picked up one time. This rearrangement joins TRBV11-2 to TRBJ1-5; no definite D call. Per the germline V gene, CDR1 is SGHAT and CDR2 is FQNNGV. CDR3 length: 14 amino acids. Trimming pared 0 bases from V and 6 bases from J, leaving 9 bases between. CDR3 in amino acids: CASSLDYLGQPQHF. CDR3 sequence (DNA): TGTGCCAGCAGCTTAGACTATTTGGGTCAGCCCCAGCATTTT.

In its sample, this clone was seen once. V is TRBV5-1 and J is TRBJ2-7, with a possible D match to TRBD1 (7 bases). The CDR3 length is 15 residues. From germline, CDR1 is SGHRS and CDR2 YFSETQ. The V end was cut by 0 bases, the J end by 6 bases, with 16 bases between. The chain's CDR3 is CASSLDPGGSGEQYF. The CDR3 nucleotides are TGCGCCAGCAGCTTGGACCCAGGGGGTAGCGGCGAGCAGTACTTC.

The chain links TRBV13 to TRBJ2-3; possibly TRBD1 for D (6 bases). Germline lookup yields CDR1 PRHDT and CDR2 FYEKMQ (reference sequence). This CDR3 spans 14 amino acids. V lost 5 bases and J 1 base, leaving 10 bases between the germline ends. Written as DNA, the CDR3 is TGTGCCAGCAGCCTCCGACAGGGCACAGATACGCAGTATTTT. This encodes CASSLRQGTDTQYF.

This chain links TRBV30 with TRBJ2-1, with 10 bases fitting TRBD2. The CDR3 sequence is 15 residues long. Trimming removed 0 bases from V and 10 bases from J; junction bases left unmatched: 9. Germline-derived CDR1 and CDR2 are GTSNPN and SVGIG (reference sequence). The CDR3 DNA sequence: TGTGCCTGGAGTGTAGAGCTAGCGGGAGTGGGGGAGCAGTTCTTC. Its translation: CAWSVELAGVGEQFF.

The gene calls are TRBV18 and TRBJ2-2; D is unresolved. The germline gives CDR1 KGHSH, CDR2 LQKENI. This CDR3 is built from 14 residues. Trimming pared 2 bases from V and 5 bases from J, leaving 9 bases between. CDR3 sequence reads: CASSPGTLTGELFF. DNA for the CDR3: TGTGCCAGCTCACCAGGCACCCTTACCGGGGAGCTGTTTTTT.

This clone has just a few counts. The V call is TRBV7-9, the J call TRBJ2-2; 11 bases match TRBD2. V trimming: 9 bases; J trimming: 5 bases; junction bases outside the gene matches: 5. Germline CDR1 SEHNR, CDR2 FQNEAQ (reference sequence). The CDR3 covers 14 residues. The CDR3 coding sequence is TGTGCCAGAACCGGGACTAGCGGAACCGGGGAGCTGTTTTTT. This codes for CARTGTSGTGELFF.

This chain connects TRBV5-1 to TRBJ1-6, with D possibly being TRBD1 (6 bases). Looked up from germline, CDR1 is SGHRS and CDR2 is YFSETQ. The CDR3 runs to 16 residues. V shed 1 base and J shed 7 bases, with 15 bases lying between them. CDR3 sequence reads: CASSLLEPGGNSPLHF. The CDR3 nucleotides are TGCGCCAGCAGCTTGTTAGAGCCGGGGGGCAATTCACCCCTCCACTTT.

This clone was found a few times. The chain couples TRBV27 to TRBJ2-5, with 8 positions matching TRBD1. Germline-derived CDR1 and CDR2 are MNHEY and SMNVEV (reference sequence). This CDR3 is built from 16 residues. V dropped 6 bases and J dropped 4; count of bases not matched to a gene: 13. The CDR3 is CASSPTPRTGRETQYF. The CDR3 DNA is TGTGCCAGCAGCCCTACTCCTAGGACAGGGCGAGAGACCCAGTACTTC.

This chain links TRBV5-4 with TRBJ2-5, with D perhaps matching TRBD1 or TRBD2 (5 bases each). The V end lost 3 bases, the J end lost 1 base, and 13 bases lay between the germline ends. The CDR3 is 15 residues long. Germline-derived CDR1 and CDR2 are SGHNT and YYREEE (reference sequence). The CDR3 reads CASSSSRGSQETQYF. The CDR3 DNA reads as TGTGCCAGCAGCTCCAGCCGGGGCAGCCAAGAGACCCAGTACTTC.